Below, 3 T cell receptor beta chains from the same sample are listed, as sequenced in a study of early T cells in non-severe SARS-CoV-2 infection. Via MiXCR, TCRdb re-called the 5' RACE reads, giving one row per CDR3 protein. The sample consists of 35,000 to 50,000 distinct CDR3 sequences, about 6.5% of them appearing once. Source: whole blood, taken at baseline. These receptors came from an adult who was a healthcare worker with PCR-confirmed SARS-CoV-2 infection or an uninfected control (not recorded which).

This clonotype was detected many times. This chain uses TRBV27 with TRBJ1-6, with 9 bases identical to TRBD1. Germline V gene data show CDR1 as MNHEY and CDR2 as SMNVEV (reference sequence). V gave up 5 bases and J gave up 9 bases; unmatched junction bases: 8. The CDR3 spans 15 residues. The CDR3 spells CASSTQTGGVSPLHF. DNA of the CDR3: TGTGCCAGCAGTACCCAGACAGGGGGTGTTTCACCCCTCCACTTT.

This clonotype was counted ten times or more. J is TRBJ2-6 and V is TRBV7-9; D is undetermined. The CDR3 contains 14 residues. Germline V gives CDR1 SEHNR, CDR2 FQNEAQ (reference sequence). With 7 bases removed from V and 0 bases from J, the gap between germline ends came to 7 bases. The CDR3 nucleotides are TGTGCCAGCACCTCAGACTCTGGGGCCAACGTCCTGACTTTC. Encoded protein: CASTSDSGANVLTF. The variable domain in full, completed from reference TRBV7-9 and TRBJ2-6, reads DTGVSQNPRHKITKRGQNVTFRCDPISEHNRLYWYRQTLGQGPEFLTYFQNEAQLEKSRLLSDRFSAERPKGSFSTLEIQRTEQGDSAMYLCASTSDSGANVLTFGAGSRLTVL.

The chain combines TRBV11-3 with TRBJ1-5; possible D gene TRBD1, 6 bases. The CDR3 extends over 16 amino acids. Trimming took 3 bases from V and 0 from J, leaving 12 bases between them. Germline CDR1 is SGHNT and CDR2 is YENEEA. In DNA form, the CDR3 reads TGTGCCAGCAGCTTTGGACAGCCGAATAGCAATCAGCCCCAGCATTTT. Residues: CASSFGQPNSNQPQHF.